These 4 T cell receptor beta chains were all obtained from the same sample, sequenced in a study of blood T cell repertoires in COVID-19. Sequencing used immunoSEQ multiplex PCR; TCRdb keeps in-frame clones, though not all of them. The repertoire holds some 150,000 clones, with roughly 80% as singletons. The source material was peripheral blood. The receptors derive from a human donor with acute or convalescent COVID-19. The donor label of this sample is uncertain.

This clone showed up just a few times. V gene TRBV27 combines with J gene TRBJ2-2, with D tentatively TRBD1 (6 bases). The germline gives CDR1 MNHEY, CDR2 SMNVEV (reference sequence). The CDR3 spans 12 residues. V shed 8 bases and J shed 8 bases, with 12 bases lying between them. The CDR3 reads CASGGGGGELFF. CDR3 nucleotides: TGTGCCAGCGGTGGGGGCGGGGGGGAGCTGTTTTTT.

The chain carries TRBV3-1 (or the pseudogene TRBV3-2) and TRBJ2-7; D call uncertain. Per germline, CDR1 LGHDT and CDR2 YNNKEL (reference sequence). The CDR3 consists of 15 residues. V was clipped by 0 bases and J by 3 bases, with 12 bases between them. The CDR3 reads CASSQDHARNYEQYF. The CDR3 DNA follows: TGTGCCAGCAGCCAAGATCACGCCAGAAACTACGAGCAGTACTTC.

The V gene is TRBV5-5, the J gene TRBJ1-2, with D unclear. The V gene lost 4 bases and the J gene lost 5 bases, with 9 bases spanning the gap. CDR1 is SGHKS, CDR2 YYEKEE, per germline (reference sequence). The CDR3 consists of 12 residues. This chain's CDR3 is CASSELLYGYTF. CDR3 coding DNA: TGTGCCAGCAGCGAGCTTTTGTATGGCTACACCTTC.

The chain links TRBV2 to TRBJ2-6, with D possibly matching TRBD1 (5 bases). V gave up 2 bases and J gave up 0 bases, with 5 bases separating them. The CDR3 consists of 15 residues. Germline V gives CDR1 SNHLY, CDR2 FYNNEI. The CDR3 spells CASSERGSGANVLTF. The DNA of the CDR3 is TGTGCCAGCAGTGAAAGGGGCTCTGGGGCCAACGTCCTGACTTTC. The complete variable domain, with remaining parts taken from reference TRBV2 and TRBJ2-6, reads EPEVTQTPSHQVTQMGQEVILRCVPISNHLYFYWYRQILGQKVEFLVSFYNNEISEKSEIFDDQFSVERPDGSNFTLKIRSTKLEDSAMYFCASSERGSGANVLTFGAGSRLTVL.